The 8 T cell receptor beta chains below were found in one sample sequenced in a study of lymphopenia after photon versus proton radiotherapy. The repertoire was sequenced with immunoSEQ multiplex PCR; TCRdb's copy has only in-frame clones and lacks some. The sample lists tens of thousands of clones, more than 85% occurring once. Sequencing used peripheral blood, obtained from a patient treated with photon-based radiotherapy. The receptors were gathered from a woman in her forties with cholangiocarcinoma.

The V gene is TRBV12-5, the J gene TRBJ2-7; the D is unclear. V dropped 4 bases and J dropped 4 bases, with 14 bases sitting between them. Germline lookup yields CDR1 LGHNT and CDR2 FRNRAP. This CDR3 is built from 14 residues. The CDR3 bases are TGTGCTAGTGGTTCCTCGTACCGATCATACGAGCAGTACTTC. Protein product: CASGSSYRSYEQYF.

This chain uses TRBV14 with TRBJ2-1; D not certain. With 4 bases removed from V and 2 bases from J, the gap between germline ends came to 15 bases. This CDR3 has 16 amino acids. Per germline, CDR1 SGHDN and CDR2 FVKESK. In DNA form, the CDR3 reads TGTGCCAGCAGCCGTAGCAGTCGGAGTACCTACAATGAGCAGTTCTTC. It codes for CASSRSSRSTYNEQFF.

The chain uses TRBV19 and TRBJ1-1, with D tentatively TRBD1 (6 bases). There are 13 residues in the CDR3. V shed 5 bases and J shed 5 bases, with 12 bases lying between them. CDR1 and CDR2 from the germline V gene are LNHDA and SQIVND (reference sequence). CDR3 residues: CASSSRGETEAFF. The DNA of the CDR3 is TGTGCCAGTAGTTCCAGGGGTGAAACTGAAGCTTTCTTT.

The chain couples TRBV28 to TRBJ2-6; 7 positions match TRBD1. V was clipped by 9 bases and J by 1 base; unmatched bases: 9. The germline V gene has CDR1 MDHEN and CDR2 SYDVKM. The CDR3 totals 16 residues. The chain's CDR3 is CASRQGGVSGANVLTF. Here the CDR3 DNA reads TGTGCCAGTAGACAGGGTGGGGTATCTGGGGCCAACGTCCTGACTTTC.

The V and J genes are TRBV14 and TRBJ1-2; 8 bases align to TRBD1. J lost 6 bases, V lost 2 bases, and 8 bases had no gene match. The germline CDR1 and CDR2 sequences are SGHDN and FVKESK. The length of the CDR3 is 15 residues. This chain's CDR3 is CASSQPGQGLHGYTF. As DNA, the CDR3 is TGTGCCAGCAGCCAACCTGGACAGGGTCTCCATGGCTACACCTTC.

This clone showed up just once. The chain combines TRBV11-2 with TRBJ1-5; D may be TRBD1 (6 bases). The V gene lost 5 bases and the J gene lost 6 bases, with 14 bases spanning the gap. The CDR3 sequence is 14 residues long. The germline gives CDR1 SGHAT, CDR2 FQNNGV. The CDR3 region has the DNA TGTGCCAGCAGCCCCGACAGGAACGGTCAGCCCCAGCATTTT. Translating gives CASSPDRNGQPQHF. Based on the CDR3 plus reference TRBV11-2 and TRBJ1-5, the full variable domain is EAGVAQSPRYKIIEKRQSVAFWCNPISGHATLYWYQQILGQGPKLLIQFQNNGVVDDSQLPKDRFSAERLKGVDSTLKIQPAKLEDSAVYLCASSPDRNGQPQHFGDGTRLSIL.

V and J are TRBV19 and TRBJ2-3; 7 bases are shared with TRBD2. Germline V lookup: CDR1 LNHDA, CDR2 SQIVND (reference sequence). The length of the CDR3 is 15 residues. J gave up 1 base and V 6 bases, and 7 bases lay outside the gene matches. The DNA for the CDR3 is TGTGCCAGTAGCGCGTATACTAGCGGCACAGATACGCAGTATTTT. This translates into CASSAYTSGTDTQYF.

The chain couples TRBV5-1 to TRBJ1-3; D is uncertain. Trimming removed 4 bases from V and 0 bases from J, with 20 bases in between. The germline CDR1 and CDR2 sequences are SGHRS and YFSETQ. The CDR3 spans 18 residues. The CDR3 sequence is CASSVEGLQRSSGNTIYF. CDR3 nucleotide sequence: TGCGCCAGCAGCGTGGAGGGCCTACAGAGATCCTCTGGAAACACCATATATTTT.